The 27 T cell receptor beta chains in this list originate from one sample, sequenced in a study of cytomegalovirus exposure and HLA in healthy donors. 13 Jbeta primers and 60 Vbeta primers were used for the PCR. Sequencing was performed with immunoSEQ multiplex PCR; in TCRdb, only in-frame clones are kept and a portion is missing. The data contain about 59,000 clones, about 80% of them singletons. The sequenced material came from PBMCs. Source of these receptors: a human donor in good health.

This chain joins TRBV4-2 and TRBJ2-7, with TRBD2 as a possible D gene (5 bases). The germline CDR1 and CDR2 sequences are LGHNA and YNFKEQ. V lost 0 bases, J lost 7 bases, and 13 bases lay in between. CDR3 length: 14 amino acids. DNA for the CDR3: TGTGCCAGCAGCCAAGAAATGAGGGCGTGGGAGCAGTACTTC. This sequence encodes CASSQEMRAWEQYF.

This clone has a single count. This chain connects TRBV29-1 to TRBJ2-3; 9 positions agree with TRBD2. Germline lookup yields CDR1 SQVTM and CDR2 ANQGSEA. Unmatched junction bases numbered 9, after V lost 7 bases and J lost 4 bases. The CDR3 covers 14 residues. CDR3 nucleotides: TGCAGCGGGGGGGGAGCGGGAGGTCCAGATACGCAGTATTTT. Translated: CSGGGAGGPDTQYF.

V is TRBV4-3 and J is TRBJ2-2; 13 bases map to TRBD2. CDR3 length equals 16 residues. V trimming: 4 bases; J trimming: 7 bases; junction bases outside the gene matches: 6. From germline, CDR1 is LGHNA and CDR2 YSLEER. The CDR3 protein is CASSLGLAGEHGELFF. The CDR3 DNA follows: TGCGCCAGCAGCCTCGGACTAGCGGGAGAGCACGGGGAGCTGTTTTTT.

The chain uses TRBV5-1 and TRBJ2-3; 9 positions match TRBD1. Germline-derived CDR1 and CDR2 are SGHRS and YFSETQ. The CDR3 contains 15 residues. V lost 0 bases to trimming and J lost 6 bases; unmatched junction nucleotides: 5. CDR3 DNA sequence: TGCGCCAGCAGCTTGGTTGGACAGGGGTCGGATACGCAGTATTTT. Its protein product is CASSLVGQGSDTQYF.

This chain uses TRBV21-1 with TRBJ2-5; whether TRBD1, the table's D call, matches the DNA was not checked. TRBV21-1 is classified as a pseudogene. The CDR3 loop spans 16 amino acids. The CDR3 region is CASSKVRTGGSETQYF. In DNA form, the CDR3 reads TGTGCCAGCAGCAAGGTCCGGACAGGGGGGAGCGAGACCCAGTACTTC.

CDR3 sequence (DNA): TGTGCCTGGAGTGCGGGGACAGGGGACCGGCCCCAGCATTTT. Its protein is CAWSAGTGDRPQHF. The rearrangement links TRBV30 to TRBJ1-5; 10 bases align to TRBD1. The length of the CDR3 is 14 residues. Unmatched junction bases numbered 6, after V lost 1 base and J lost 9 bases. Germline-derived CDR1 and CDR2 are GTSNPN and SVGIG (reference sequence).

The chain joins TRBV28 to TRBJ2-7, with 11 bases that match TRBD2. This CDR3 spans 15 amino acids. The V gene end was trimmed by 6 bases and the J gene end by 0 bases; junction bases not matched to a gene: 4. Germline lookup yields CDR1 MDHEN and CDR2 SYDVKM. The CDR3 reads CASSRGLAGSYEQYF. The CDR3 DNA reads TGTGCCAGCAGCCGAGGACTAGCGGGCTCCTACGAGCAGTACTTC.

The genes are TRBV30 and TRBJ1-1; TRBD1 agrees at 12 bases. CDR3 length equals 15 residues. Germline values: CDR1 GTSNPN, CDR2 SVGIG (reference sequence). V shed 0 bases, J shed 9 bases, and the junction held 8 bases outside the gene matches. As DNA, the CDR3 is TGTGCCTGGAGTGTAACCGGGACAGGGGGCTCGAAAGCTTTCTTT. Translation gives CAWSVTGTGGSKAFF.

The genes are TRBV4-3 and TRBJ1-4; 9 positions match TRBD1. Trimming at V came to 0 bases and at J to 7 bases, leaving 6 bases not matched to a gene. The CDR3 contains 16 residues. Germline values: CDR1 LGHNA, CDR2 YSLEER. The CDR3, as DNA: TGCGCCAGCAGCCAAGATATCACAGGGGGCTTTGAAAAACTGTTTTTT. Its translation is CASSQDITGGFEKLFF.

This chain links TRBV18 with TRBJ2-1, with D tentatively TRBD1 (5 bases). Looked up from germline, CDR1 is KGHSH and CDR2 is LQKENI. CDR3 size: 15 residues. V dropped 0 bases and J dropped 5 bases, with 11 bases sitting between them. CDR3 residues: CASSPPVRVDNEQFF. The CDR3 DNA reads as TGTGCCAGCTCACCACCCGTCAGGGTCGACAATGAGCAGTTCTTC.

As regards this clone: An end of the junction does not agree with germline; a read error may underlie this. The CDR3 loop is CSSSLVSSGGAGTDTQYF. The CDR3 coding sequence is TGTTCCAGCAGCTTAGTATCTAGCGGGGGGGCCGGCACAGATACGCAGTATTTT. The chain joins TRBV7-9 to TRBJ2-3, with 12 positions matching TRBD2. The CDR3 contains 18 residues. Germline V gene lookup returns CDR1 SEHNR and CDR2 FQNEAQ (reference sequence). Drawing the rest from reference TRBV7-9 and TRBJ2-3, the complete variable domain is DTGVSQNPRHKITKRGQNVTFRCDPISEHNRLYWYRQTLGQGPEFLTYFQNEAQLEKSRLLSDRFSAERPKGSFSTLEIQRTEQGDSAMYLCSSSLVSSGGAGTDTQYFGPGTRLTVL.

J is TRBJ2-1 and V is TRBV7-9; 11 positions agree with TRBD2. From germline, CDR1 is SEHNR and CDR2 FQNEAQ (reference sequence). The CDR3 totals 15 residues. CDR3 residues: CSGSGRAAGAHEQFF. DNA for the CDR3: TGTTCCGGTAGCGGGAGGGCCGCGGGTGCCCATGAGCAGTTCTTC.

This chain uses TRBV7-2 with TRBJ2-5; TRBD2 aligns across 14 bases. J gave up 7 bases and V 4 bases, and 8 bases lay outside the gene matches. This CDR3 region has 16 residues. Germline CDR1 SGHTA, CDR2 FQGNSA. The CDR3 is CASSSNSGLAGGTQYF. CDR3 nucleotide sequence: TGTGCCAGCAGCTCCAACTCCGGACTAGCGGGGGGGACCCAGTACTTC.

Only a few counts were recorded for this clone. The chain joins TRBV11-2 to TRBJ1-6, with D hard to call. Germline CDR1 and CDR2: SGHAT and FQNNGV. The V and J ends lost 1 base and 6 bases respectively, with 7 bases between them. This CDR3 comprises 14 residues. The CDR3 loop is CASSLAGFNSPLHF. The CDR3 bases are TGTGCCAGCAGCTTAGCGGGGTTTAATTCACCCCTCCACTTT.

This chain joins TRBV18 and TRBJ2-3; 11 bases fit TRBD2. The CDR3 has 17 residues. Losses at the gene ends were 3 bases for V and 2 bases for J; bases not matched to a gene: 7. Germline V lookup: CDR1 KGHSH, CDR2 LQKENI. The DNA for the CDR3 is TGTGCCAGCTCACCTTACCTAGCGGGGGGAACCACAGATACGCAGTATTTT. It yields the protein CASSPYLAGGTTDTQYF.

This clone appeared once. V and J are TRBV5-5 and TRBJ2-3, with 9 nucleotides matching TRBD2. Germline CDR1 is SGHKS and CDR2 is YYEKEE (reference sequence). V lost 1 base and J lost 7; bases outside the gene matches: 7. The CDR3 length is 15 residues. For the CDR3, the DNA is TGTGCCAGCAGCTTGTGGGCGGGGGGGCCATATACGCAGTATTTT. The encoded protein is CASSLWAGGPYTQYF. Variable domain in full (rest from reference TRBV5-5 and TRBJ2-3): DAGVTQSPTHLIKTRGQQVTLRCSPISGHKSVSWYQQVLGQGPQFIFQYYEKEERGRGNFPDRFSARQFPNYSSELNVNALLLGDSALYLCASSLWAGGPYTQYFGPGTRLTVL.

The genes are TRBV5-1 and TRBJ2-7, with a weak D call TRBD2 (5 bases). The V end was cut by 2 bases, the J end by 3 bases, with 12 bases between. This CDR3 contains 14 residues. Germline loops: CDR1 SGHRS, CDR2 YFSETQ. The CDR3 here is CASSFRGLGYEQYF. In DNA, the CDR3 is TGCGCCAGCAGCTTCCGGGGTTTGGGCTACGAGCAGTACTTC.

The chain employs TRBV14 and TRBJ2-3, with D possibly matching TRBD1 (6 bases). The germline V gene has CDR1 SGHDN and CDR2 FVKESK. V was trimmed by 4 bases and J by 8 bases, leaving 16 bases between them. The CDR3 has 14 amino acids. The chain's CDR3 is CASSLVGAALTQYF. In nucleotides, the CDR3 is TGTGCCAGCAGCCTGGTGGGGGCAGCTCTTACGCAGTATTTT. Looking up the rest from reference TRBV14 and TRBJ2-3 gives the full variable domain: EAGVTQFPSHSVIEKGQTVTLRCDPISGHDNLYWYRRVMGKEIKFLLHFVKESKQDESGMPNNRFLAERTGGTYSTLKVQPAELEDSGVYFCASSLVGAALTQYFGPGTRLTVL.

There are a few counts of this clone. This sequence joins TRBV7-2 and TRBJ2-5; 9 nucleotides align to TRBD1. From germline, CDR1 is SGHTA and CDR2 FQGNSA. The CDR3 loop spans 18 amino acids. The junction had 15 bases not matched to a gene; V was cut back by 2 bases and J by 5 bases. The CDR3: CASSLRRKGTGGIETQYF. In DNA, the CDR3 is TGTGCCAGCAGCTTACGTCGGAAAGGAACAGGGGGCATCGAGACCCAGTACTTC.

The chain recombines TRBV5-1 with TRBJ2-5; 10 bases agree with TRBD1. From germline, CDR1 is SGHRS and CDR2 YFSETQ. V lost 3 bases and J lost 5; bases outside the gene matches: 4. This CDR3 comprises 14 residues. The CDR3 sequence: CASSYGQGGETQYF. Here the CDR3 DNA reads TGCGCCAGCAGCTATGGACAGGGGGGTGAGACCCAGTACTTC.

This sequence joins TRBV7-2 and TRBJ2-7, with D possibly matching TRBD2 (6 bases). The CDR3 runs to 14 residues. The germline V gene encodes CDR1 SGHTA and CDR2 FQGNSA. Deletions cut 2 bases from V and 4 bases from J, with 12 bases between. The CDR3 loop reads CASSLIGTDYEQYF. The CDR3, as DNA: TGTGCCAGCAGCTTAATCGGGACTGATTACGAGCAGTACTTC.

The CDR3 spells CASSGTGNQPQHF. CDR3 DNA sequence: TGTGCCAGTAGCGGGACAGGGAATCAGCCCCAGCATTTT. This rearrangement joins TRBV19 to TRBJ1-5, with TRBD1 identical over 9 bases. This CDR3 is built from 13 residues. J gave up 4 bases and V 6 bases, and 1 base lay outside the gene matches. CDR1 and CDR2 from the germline V gene are LNHDA and SQIVND (reference sequence). The variable domain in full, with the rest retrieved from reference TRBV19 and TRBJ1-5, is DGGITQSPKYLFRKEGQNVTLSCEQNLNHDAMYWYRQDPGQGLRLIYYSQIVNDFQKGDIAEGYSVSREKKESFPLTVTSAQKNPTAFYLCASSGTGNQPQHFGDGTRLSIL.

The chain is built from TRBV15 and TRBJ2-2, with D hard to call. Trimming left V 2 bases short and J 4 bases short, with 14 bases between. Germline values: CDR1 LNHNV, CDR2 YYDKDF (reference sequence). The CDR3 runs 16 residues. CDR3 region: CATSRPGYFSTGELFF. The CDR3 DNA reads as TGTGCCACCAGCAGACCAGGATACTTTAGCACCGGGGAGCTGTTTTTT.

The chain has TRBV25-1 and TRBJ1-4; D possibly corresponds to TRBD1 (5 bases). Trimming pared 3 bases from V and 3 bases from J, leaving 11 bases between. The CDR3 loop spans 15 amino acids. From germline, CDR1 is MGHDK and CDR2 SYGVNS. CDR3 DNA: TGTGCCAGCAGTGACCCAGACAGACCTAATGAAAAACTGTTTTTT. Its protein is CASSDPDRPNEKLFF.

The chain combines TRBV4-3 with TRBJ2-3; TRBD2 matches 7 bases. The CDR3 loop spans 19 amino acids. Trimming cost V 0 bases and J 3 bases; bases outside gene matches: 15. Looked up from germline, CDR1 is LGHNA and CDR2 is YSLEER. In DNA form, the CDR3 reads TGCGCCAGCAGCCAAGAGCCCTTCCGACTAGCCCTGGAGACAGATACGCAGTATTTT. Protein sequence: CASSQEPFRLALETDTQYF.

This chain links TRBV14 with TRBJ2-1; weak D call: TRBD2 (6 bases). In germline, CDR1 is SGHDN, CDR2 FVKESK. V gave up 0 bases and J gave up 4 bases, with 10 bases separating them. There are 15 residues in the CDR3. Here the CDR3 reads CASSQEPGDYNEQFF. In nucleotides, the CDR3 is TGTGCCAGCAGCCAAGAGCCGGGGGATTACAATGAGCAGTTCTTC.

A single count supports this clone. The chain joins TRBV2 to TRBJ2-7, with 16 bases matching TRBD2. The CDR3 loop spans 14 amino acids. The ends lost 6 bases at V and 6 bases at J; junction bases unmatched: 2. Germline V gene lookup returns CDR1 SNHLY and CDR2 FYNNEI. The CDR3 coding sequence is TGTGCCAGCAGGGGGACTAGCGGGAGGGTCGAGCAGTACTTC. Amino acids: CASRGTSGRVEQYF.